This T cell receptor (beta chain) was documented in a study of identical twins. Study-level points and caveats: The study based its conclusions on cross-sectional statistical analysis and did not follow the same donors. Sequences that were beta out-of-frame showed weaker excess twin sharing. Insertions were fewer in abundant cord blood beta clonotypes, whereas memory repertoires showed none of this pattern.

To note about this clonotype: Its antigen is unidentified.

This CDR3 has 14 residues. Germline CDR1 and CDR2: KGHSH and LQKENI. The V end was cut by 3 bases, the J end by 5 bases, with 13 bases between. One entry per CDR3 protein results from TCRdb running MiXCR on the 5' RACE reads. The table shows under 300,000 distinct CDR3 sequences, with 12% occurring only once. This same sample was also part of a study on yellow fever vaccine responses in identical twins. Per that paper: Reportedly, the T cell response mounted by twins to vaccine seemed partly convergent, partly personalized.

The source of this sequence is a woman younger than 35 in good health. V gene TRBV18 combines with J gene TRBJ2-5; D may be TRBD1 (6 bases). The specimen was memory (CD45RO+) T cells sorted from blood. The CDR3 is CASSPTGSFETQYF. The CDR3 bases are TGTGCCAGCTCACCGACAGGTAGTTTTGAGACCCAGTACTTC.